Described below is a single TCR beta chain sequence and its context. The antigen is unknown. Indicated time point: after preoperative PTX-NDP chemotherapy. This CDR3 region has 18 residues. V gave up 0 bases and J gave up 8 bases, with 23 bases separating them. Germline V gene sequence: CDR1 SGHTA, CDR2 FQGNSA. TCRdb re-analysed the PCR reads in MiXCR, keeping a single row per CDR3 protein. The data contain over 25,000 distinct CDR3 sequences, 52% of them singletons. These data originate in a study of esophageal squamous cell carcinoma under preoperative chemotherapy. General study points: Peripheral T cells showed a significant TCR diversity increase after chemotherapy, unlike tumor-infiltrating lymphocytes.

The specimen was collected from a patient given preoperative chemotherapy. The sequence was collected from a human donor with esophageal squamous cell carcinoma. The donor label of this sample is uncertain. The gene calls are TRBV7-2 and TRBJ2-4, with D perhaps matching TRBD2 (7 bases). The CDR3 loop is CASSLAVPGGRDQDIQYF. For the CDR3, the DNA is TGTGCCAGCAGCTTAGCAGTACCCGGGGGGCGGGACCAAGACATTCAGTACTTC.